Listed below are T cell receptor beta chains from one sample, sequenced in a study of blood T cell repertoires in COVID-19. Produced via immunoSEQ multiplex PCR; TCRdb's table is partial and in-frame only. Among approximately 240,000 clones listed, 87% were seen once. Source material: PBMCs or T cells enriched from blood (not recorded which). These TCRs come from a woman aged 25-40 years with acute COVID-19. Each CDR3 is given without its conserved first and last residue.

>TRBV6-2/TRBV6-3
ASSTPRAGGETQY
>TRBV29-1
SVVRGTQY
>TRBV21-1
AEKRGCTEAF
>TRBV5-8
ASSGGQGISHEQF
>TRBV7-9
ASSSPGSRNNEQF
>TRBV9
ASSPTSGRAEETQY
>TRBV9
ASSRLPGLAGVQTQY
>TRBV6-5
ASSYSGAGANEQF
>TRBV7-2
ASSLLWGGPSDTQY
>TRBV5-8
ASSLGADQPQH
>TRBV30
AWIAGGNTIY
>TRBV5-1
ASSLAKTGPYEQY
>TRBV14
ASSLYRGYEQY
>TRBV6-5
AHRAGTSAVYEQY
>TRBV6-5
ASSYSILTSNTEAF
>TRBV2
ASAIQGLSYGYT
>TRBV28
ASPSPSGQRKGMNTEAF
>TRBV3-1/TRBV3-2
ASSQEARPFLAKNIQY
>TRBV6-2/TRBV6-3
ASSYSGQGGYEQY
>TRBV30
AWSSAGVGYTEAF
>TRBV29-1
SVQGQDANYGYT
>TRBV12-3/TRBV12-4
ASSRGRDTEAF
>TRBV7-9
ASSLEQSSYEQY
>TRBV6-6
ASSLYLAGGLTYNEQF
>TRBV7-7
ASSSGQQETQY
>TRBV28
ASSSSGTGYQPQH
>TRBV29-1
SVVEEGETQY
>TRBV18
ASSPGQGGVSSPLH
>TRBV4-1
ASSQDRDLRPQH
>TRBV10-1
ASTGRAGDEQF
>TRBV2
ASSEREGQKSYNEQF
>TRBV12-5
ASGLERAEAF
>TRBV18
ASSLRQYSNEKLF
>TRBV6-6
ASSYGDRVEETQY
>TRBV7-2
ASSPLGTSGSYEQY
>TRBV4-3
ASSQDWGQGLGEQF
>TRBV6-2/TRBV6-3
ASSYPGQGDGYGYT
>TRBV29-1
SVRTNADTQY
>TRBV9
ASSTGTSGTTGELF
>TRBV12-5
ASGLESSSTHKPKNIQY
>TRBV11-2
ASSLIRATNEKLF
>TRBV12-5
ASGPPGASGRQTSYEQY
>TRBV4-3
ASCQGLRGLATNEKLF
>TRBV19
ASSPSGTPNQPQH
>TRBV7-2
ASRGLAVSYNEQF
>TRBV10-1
ASSDSEADTQY
>TRBV12-3/TRBV12-4
ASREGTGNEQF
>TRBV5-1
ASSLDPTGGYT
>TRBV9
ASSVPSSGTGDPFTGELF
>TRBV5-1
ASSLGETSTDTQY
>TRBV5-4
ASSLAGTGNAF
>TRBV6-2/TRBV6-3
ASSYSLGPTGFGQPQH
>TRBV3-1/TRBV3-2
ASRPGGGSEQY
>TRBV27
ASSLGQQETQY
>TRBV14
ASSQSRAYEQY
>TRBV6-5
ASSKQGQAGNTIY
>TRBV4-1
ASSQLRGQNEKLF
>TRBV3-1/TRBV3-2
ASRTSGGTYEQY
>TRBV7-2
ASSLGGRETQY
>TRBV5-4
ASSTGDSSYEQY